Given below is one TCR beta chain in context. The antigen remains undetermined. These data belong to a study of T cells in Graves' hyperthyroidism and ophthalmopathy. Study-level results: Researchers report that a 13 V-J model separated ophthalmopathy from stable hyperthyroidism.

RNA transcripts provided the source from which TCR beta CDR3 regions were amplified. TCR CDR3 regions were first amplified by RT-PCR with HTBI primers. TCRdb analysed the multiplex PCR reads with MiXCR anew, one entry per CDR3 protein. Altogether around 340,000 distinct CDR3 sequences are present, approximately 13% being singletons, with the ten largest covering around 25%. Exclusion criteria comprised uncontrolled infection, other autoimmune disease, pregnancy or lactation. Cells are PBMCs isolated from approximately 9.2 ml of fresh blood. Sequencing input: blood. The receptor was derived from a woman aged 30 to 39 with Graves' hyperthyroidism.

The CDR3 is CASRTGAHEQYF. CDR3 DNA: TGTGCCAGCAGGACAGGTGCACACGAGCAGTACTTC. The chain carries TRBV12-3 or TRBV12-4 and TRBJ2-7; tentatively, D is TRBD1 (6 bases). Trimming took 6 bases from V and 5 from J, leaving 11 bases between them. CDR3 length: 12 residues.